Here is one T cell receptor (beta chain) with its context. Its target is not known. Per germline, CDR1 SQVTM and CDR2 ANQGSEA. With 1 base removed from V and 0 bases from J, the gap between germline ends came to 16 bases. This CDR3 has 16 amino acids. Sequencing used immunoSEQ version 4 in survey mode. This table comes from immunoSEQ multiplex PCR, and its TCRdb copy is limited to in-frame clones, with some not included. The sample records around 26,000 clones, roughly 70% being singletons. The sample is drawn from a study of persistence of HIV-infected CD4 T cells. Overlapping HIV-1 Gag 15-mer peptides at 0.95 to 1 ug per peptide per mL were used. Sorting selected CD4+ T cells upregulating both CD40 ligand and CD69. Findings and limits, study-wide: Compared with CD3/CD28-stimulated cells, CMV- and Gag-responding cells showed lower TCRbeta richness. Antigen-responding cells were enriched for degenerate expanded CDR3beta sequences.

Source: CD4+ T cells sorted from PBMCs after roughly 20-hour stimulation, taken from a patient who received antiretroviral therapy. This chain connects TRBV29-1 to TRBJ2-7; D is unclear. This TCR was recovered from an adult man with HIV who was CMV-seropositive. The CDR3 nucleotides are TGCAGCGTTGAAGCAGCCTCTTCCTTCAGCTCCTACGAGCAGTACTTC. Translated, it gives CSVEAASSFSSYEQYF.